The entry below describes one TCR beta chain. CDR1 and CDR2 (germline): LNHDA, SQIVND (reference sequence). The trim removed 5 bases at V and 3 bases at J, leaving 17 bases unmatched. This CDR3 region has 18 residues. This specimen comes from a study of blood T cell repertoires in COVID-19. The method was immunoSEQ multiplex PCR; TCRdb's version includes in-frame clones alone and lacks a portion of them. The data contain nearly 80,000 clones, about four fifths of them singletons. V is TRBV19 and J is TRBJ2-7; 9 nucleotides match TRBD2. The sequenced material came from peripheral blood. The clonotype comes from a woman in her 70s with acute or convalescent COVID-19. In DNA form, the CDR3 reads TGTGCCAGTAGTGGCCGTAGTAGCGGGAGTCCCGGACGCTACGAGCAGTACTTC. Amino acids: CASSGRSSGSPGRYEQYF.